Many counts were recorded for the clone carrying this T cell receptor (beta chain). Its cognate antigen is unknown. The sample originates from a study of T cells after yellow fever vaccination. TCRdb processed the 5' RACE reads anew with MiXCR; each CDR3 protein has one entry. The sample yields just under 30,000 distinct CDR3 sequences, about 5% seen once. The CDR3 runs to 14 residues. The V and J ends lost 5 bases and 4 bases respectively, with 15 bases between them. CDR1 and CDR2 (germline): DFQATT, SNEGSKA (reference sequence). Points from the study as a whole: Across the CD4 and CD8 compartments, a small share of clonotypes was present in both.

This specimen was CD8+ T cells sorted from PBMCs, taken 10 days after the yellow fever booster vaccination. The source is a man in his thirties or forties who received the YFV17D yellow fever vaccine. The rearrangement uses TRBV20-1 and TRBJ2-1, with a tentative D call TRBD2 (5 bases). Written as DNA, the CDR3 is TGCAGTGCTCCCCCCCAGGACTCTTACAATGAGCAGTTCTTC. It translates to CSAPPQDSYNEQFF.